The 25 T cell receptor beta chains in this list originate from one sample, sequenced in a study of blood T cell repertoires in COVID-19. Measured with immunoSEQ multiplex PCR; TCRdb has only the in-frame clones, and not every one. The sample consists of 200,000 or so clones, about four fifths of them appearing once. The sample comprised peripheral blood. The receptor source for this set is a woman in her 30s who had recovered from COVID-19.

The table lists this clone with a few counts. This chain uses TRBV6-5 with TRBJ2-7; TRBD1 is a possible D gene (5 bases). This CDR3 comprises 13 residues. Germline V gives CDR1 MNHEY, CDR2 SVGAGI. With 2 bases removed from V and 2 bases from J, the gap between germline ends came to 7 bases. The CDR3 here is CASSYVGAYEQYF. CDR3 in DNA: TGTGCCAGCAGTTACGTAGGGGCCTACGAGCAGTACTTC.

In DNA form, the CDR3 reads TGTGCCAGCAGGACGGGACAGGGAGGGGCGAGGCCCCAGCATTTT. Protein sequence: CASRTGQGGARPQHF. The rearrangement uses TRBV28 and TRBJ1-5, with TRBD1 matching 9 bases. V shed 6 bases and J 9 bases; nucleotides not matched to a gene: 12. The germline V gene has CDR1 MDHEN and CDR2 SYDVKM. The CDR3 totals 15 residues.

The CDR3 DNA is TGTGCCAGCAGTTTAGACAGGCCCGAAGCTTTCTTT. This codes for CASSLDRPEAFF. The J gene is TRBJ1-1, the V gene TRBV12-3 or TRBV12-4; possible D gene TRBD1, 5 bases. Trimming took 1 base from V and 8 from J, leaving 8 bases between them. This CDR3 has 12 residues.

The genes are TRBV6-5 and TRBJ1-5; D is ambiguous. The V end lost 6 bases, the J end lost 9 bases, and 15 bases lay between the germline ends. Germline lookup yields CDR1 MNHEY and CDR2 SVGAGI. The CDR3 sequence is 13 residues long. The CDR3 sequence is CASSDSRLLPQHF. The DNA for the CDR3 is TGTGCCAGCAGCGATTCCAGGCTTCTGCCCCAGCATTTT.

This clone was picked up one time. The CDR3 protein is CASSHGQGTEAFF. The CDR3 DNA reads as TGTGCCAGCAGCCACGGACAGGGGACTGAAGCTTTCTTT. The chain combines TRBV3-1 (or the pseudogene TRBV3-2) with TRBJ1-1, with TRBD1 matching over 9 bases. V was pared by 3 bases and J by 5 bases, with 1 base of the junction left unmatched. Germline V CDR1 and CDR2: LGHDT, YNNKEL (reference sequence). This CDR3 has 13 amino acids.

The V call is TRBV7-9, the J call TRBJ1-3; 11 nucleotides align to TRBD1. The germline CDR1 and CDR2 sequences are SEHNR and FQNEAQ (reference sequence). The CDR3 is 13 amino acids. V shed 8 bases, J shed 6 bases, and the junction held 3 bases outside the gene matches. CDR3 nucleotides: TGTGCCAGCTTCGGACAGGGGGCAAACACCATATATTTT. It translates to CASFGQGANTIYF.

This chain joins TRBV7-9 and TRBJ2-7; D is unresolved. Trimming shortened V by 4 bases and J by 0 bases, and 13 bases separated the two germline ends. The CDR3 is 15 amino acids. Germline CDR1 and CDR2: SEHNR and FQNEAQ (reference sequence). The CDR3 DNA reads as TGTGCCAGCAGCTCCGGTCCCGCGAGCTCCTACGAGCAGTACTTC. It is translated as CASSSGPASSYEQYF.

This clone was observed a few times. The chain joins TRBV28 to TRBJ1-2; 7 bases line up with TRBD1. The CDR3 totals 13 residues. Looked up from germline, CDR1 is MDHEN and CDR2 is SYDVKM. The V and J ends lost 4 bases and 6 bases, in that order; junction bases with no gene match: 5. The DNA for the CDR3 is TGTGCCAGCAGTTCTAGGGGGCGGGATGGCTACACCTTC. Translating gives CASSSRGRDGYTF.

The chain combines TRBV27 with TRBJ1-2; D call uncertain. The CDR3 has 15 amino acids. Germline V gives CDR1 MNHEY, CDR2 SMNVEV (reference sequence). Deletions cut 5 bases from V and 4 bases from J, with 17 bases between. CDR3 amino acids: CASSPTHSNSYGYTF. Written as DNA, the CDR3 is TGTGCCAGCAGTCCTACGCACTCCAACTCCTATGGCTACACCTTC.

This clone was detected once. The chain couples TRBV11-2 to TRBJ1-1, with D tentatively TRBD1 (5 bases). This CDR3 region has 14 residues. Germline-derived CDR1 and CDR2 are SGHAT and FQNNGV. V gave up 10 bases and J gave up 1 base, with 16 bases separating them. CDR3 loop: CATEIRVGNTEAFF. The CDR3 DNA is TGTGCCACCGAGATCAGGGTAGGGAACACTGAAGCTTTCTTT.

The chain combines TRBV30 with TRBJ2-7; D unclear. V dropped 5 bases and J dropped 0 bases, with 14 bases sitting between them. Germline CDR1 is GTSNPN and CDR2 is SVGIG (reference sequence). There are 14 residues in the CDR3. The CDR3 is CAWDPYVSSYEQYF. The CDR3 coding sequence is TGTGCCTGGGATCCCTACGTAAGCTCCTACGAGCAGTACTTC.

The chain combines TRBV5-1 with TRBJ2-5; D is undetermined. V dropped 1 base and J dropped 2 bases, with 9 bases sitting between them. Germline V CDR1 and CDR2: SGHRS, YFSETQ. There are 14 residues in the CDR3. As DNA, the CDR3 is TGCGCCAGCAGCTTGATGGGCAGACAAGAGACCCAGTACTTC. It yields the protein CASSLMGRQETQYF. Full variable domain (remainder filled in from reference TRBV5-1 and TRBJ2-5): KAGVTQTPRYLIKTRGQQVTLSCSPISGHRSVSWYQQTPGQGLQFLFEYFSETQRNKGNFPGRFSGRQFSNSRSEMNVSTLELGDSALYLCASSLMGRQETQYFGPGTRLLVL.

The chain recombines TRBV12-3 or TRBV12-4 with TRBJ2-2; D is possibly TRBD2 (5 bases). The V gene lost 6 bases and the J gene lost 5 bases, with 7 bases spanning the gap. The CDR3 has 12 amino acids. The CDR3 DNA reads TGTGCCAGCAGCCGCGGGACCGGGGAGCTGTTTTTT. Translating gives CASSRGTGELFF.

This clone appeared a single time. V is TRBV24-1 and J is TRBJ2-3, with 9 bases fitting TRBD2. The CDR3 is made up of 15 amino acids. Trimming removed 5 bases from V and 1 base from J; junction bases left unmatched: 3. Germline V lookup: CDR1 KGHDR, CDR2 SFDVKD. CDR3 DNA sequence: TGTGCCACCAGTGGGCTAGCGGGGCGCACAGATACGCAGTATTTT. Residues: CATSGLAGRTDTQYF.

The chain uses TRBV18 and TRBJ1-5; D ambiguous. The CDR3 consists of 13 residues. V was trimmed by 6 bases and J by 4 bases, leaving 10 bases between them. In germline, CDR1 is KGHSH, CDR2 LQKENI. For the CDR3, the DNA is TGTGCCAGCTCTTCCACAGAAAATCAGCCCCAGCATTTT. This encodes CASSSTENQPQHF.

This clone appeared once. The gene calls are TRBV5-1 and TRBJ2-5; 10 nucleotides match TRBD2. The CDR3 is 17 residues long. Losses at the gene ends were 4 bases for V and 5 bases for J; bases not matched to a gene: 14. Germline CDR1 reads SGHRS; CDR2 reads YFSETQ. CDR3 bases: TGCGCCAGCAGCCTGGGGATGGCTAGCGGGAGTGGGGAGACCCAGTACTTC. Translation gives CASSLGMASGSGETQYF.

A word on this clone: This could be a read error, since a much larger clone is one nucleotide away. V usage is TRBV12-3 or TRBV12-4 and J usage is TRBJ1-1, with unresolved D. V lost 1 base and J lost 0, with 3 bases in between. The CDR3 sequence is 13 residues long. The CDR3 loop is CASSLDMNTEAFF. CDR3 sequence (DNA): TGTGCCAGCAGTTTAGACATGAACACTGAAGCTTTCTTT.

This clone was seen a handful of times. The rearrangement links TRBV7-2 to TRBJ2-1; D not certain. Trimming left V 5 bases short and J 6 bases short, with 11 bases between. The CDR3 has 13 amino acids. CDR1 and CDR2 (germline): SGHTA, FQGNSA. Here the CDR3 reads CASSPYLTNEQFF. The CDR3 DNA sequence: TGTGCCAGCAGCCCCTATTTAACCAATGAGCAGTTCTTC.

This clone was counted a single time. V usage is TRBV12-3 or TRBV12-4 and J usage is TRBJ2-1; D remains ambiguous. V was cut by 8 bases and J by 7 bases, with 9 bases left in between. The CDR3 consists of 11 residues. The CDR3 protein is CASSRQNEQFF. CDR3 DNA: TGTGCCAGCTCCAGACAAAATGAGCAGTTCTTC.

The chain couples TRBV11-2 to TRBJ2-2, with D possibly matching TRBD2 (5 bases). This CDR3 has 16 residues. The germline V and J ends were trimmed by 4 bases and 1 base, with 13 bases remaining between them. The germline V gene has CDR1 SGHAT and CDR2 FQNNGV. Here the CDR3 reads CASSSAGLLNTGELFF. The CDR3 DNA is TGTGCCAGCAGCTCCGCTGGACTTTTGAACACCGGGGAGCTGTTTTTT.

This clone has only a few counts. CDR3 DNA sequence: TGTGCCAGCAGCTTACAGGGGGACTATGGCTACACCTTC. Its translation is CASSLQGDYGYTF. The chain links TRBV11-2 to TRBJ1-2; TRBD1 agrees at 7 bases. Germline values: CDR1 SGHAT, CDR2 FQNNGV. This CDR3 comprises 13 residues. J gave up 3 bases and V 2 bases, and 0 bases lay outside the gene matches.

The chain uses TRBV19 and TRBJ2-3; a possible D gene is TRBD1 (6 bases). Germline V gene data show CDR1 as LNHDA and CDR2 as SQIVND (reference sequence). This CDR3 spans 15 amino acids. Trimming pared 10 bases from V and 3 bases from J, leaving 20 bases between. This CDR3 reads CATSWATGFTDTQYF. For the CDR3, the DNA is TGTGCCACCTCCTGGGCGACAGGTTTTACAGATACGCAGTATTTT.

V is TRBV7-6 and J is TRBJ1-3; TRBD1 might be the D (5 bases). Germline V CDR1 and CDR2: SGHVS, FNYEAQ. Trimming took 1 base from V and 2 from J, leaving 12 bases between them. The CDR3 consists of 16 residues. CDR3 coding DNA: TGTGCCAGCAGCTTAGAAGGGGAAGGTCCTGGAAACACCATATATTTT. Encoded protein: CASSLEGEGPGNTIYF. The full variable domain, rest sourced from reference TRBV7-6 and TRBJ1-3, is GAGVSQSPRYKVTKRGQDVALRCDPISGHVSLYWYRQALGQGPEFLTYFNYEAQQDKSGLPNDRFSAERPEGSISTLTIQRTEQRDSAMYRCASSLEGEGPGNTIYFGEGSWLTVV.

Written as DNA, the CDR3 is TGTGCCAGCAGCCCCTCAGGGGCTGGAAACACTGAAGCTTTCTTT. Its protein product is CASSPSGAGNTEAFF. V usage is TRBV7-3 and J usage is TRBJ1-1; possibly TRBD1 for D (6 bases). The length of the CDR3 is 15 residues. Looked up from germline, CDR1 is SGHTA and CDR2 is FQGTGA. V dropped 5 bases and J dropped 2 bases, with 15 bases sitting between them.

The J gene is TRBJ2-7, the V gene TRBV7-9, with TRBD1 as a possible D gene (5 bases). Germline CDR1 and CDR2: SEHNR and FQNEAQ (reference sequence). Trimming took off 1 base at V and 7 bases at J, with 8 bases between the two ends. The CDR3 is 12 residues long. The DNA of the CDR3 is TGTGCCAGCAGCTTAGAGGGGTCGGAGCAGTACTTC. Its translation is CASSLEGSEQYF.